Presented here are 25 T cell receptor beta chains from one specimen sequenced in a study of T cell repertoires in cytomegalovirus infection. TCRdb fed the reads into MiXCR, producing one record per CDR3 protein. This sample has 450,000 to 600,000 distinct CDR3 sequences, with about 10% found just once. Sequencing input: PBMCs. The receptors stem from a human donor in good health (CMV status not recorded). Some clones in this sample may be carry-over from other donors' samples.

This clonotype was recorded at least ten times. The chain employs TRBV5-4 and TRBJ2-5; 8 bases are shared with TRBD2. The CDR3 is 15 amino acids. Germline V gene lookup returns CDR1 SGHNT and CDR2 YYREEE (reference sequence). The junction had 6 bases not matched to a gene; V was cut back by 0 bases and J by 5 bases. CDR3 sequence reads: CASSLAAGGDETQYF. CDR3 bases: TGTGCCAGCAGCTTGGCCGCGGGGGGTGATGAGACCCAGTACTTC.

Ten or more counts support this clonotype. V and J are TRBV6-1 and TRBJ1-3, with D possibly TRBD1 on 5 matching bases. V lost 6 bases to trimming and J lost 5 bases, with 11 bases between them. Germline CDR1 is MNHNS and CDR2 is SASEGT. The CDR3 extends over 13 amino acids. The CDR3 protein is CASRTDSRNTIYF. In DNA, the CDR3 is TGTGCCAGCAGGACAGACAGCAGAAACACCATATATTTT.

This clonotype was detected ten times or more. This sequence joins TRBV7-2 and TRBJ2-1; D call uncertain. CDR1 and CDR2 (germline): SGHTA, FQGNSA. V lost 0 bases and J lost 6, with 9 bases in between. The CDR3 is 14 residues long. The CDR3 loop is CASSLATQFNEQFF. DNA of the CDR3: TGTGCCAGCAGCTTAGCGACACAGTTCAATGAGCAGTTCTTC.

At least ten counts were recorded for this clonotype. The chain has TRBV2 and TRBJ2-3; a possible D gene is TRBD2 (6 bases). Trimming removed 0 bases from V and 1 base from J, with 11 bases in between. Germline V gene sequence: CDR1 SNHLY, CDR2 FYNNEI. The CDR3 loop spans 16 amino acids. The CDR3 DNA follows: TGTGCCAGCAGTGAAGCCCGTTGGAGGGGCACAGATACGCAGTATTTT. Encoded protein: CASSEARWRGTDTQYF.

In its sample, this clonotype was seen many times. The CDR3 DNA reads TGTGCCAGCAGCTTAGAACTAGCGACGAATGAGCAGTTCTTC. It encodes CASSLELATNEQFF. V usage is TRBV7-6 and J usage is TRBJ2-1; TRBD2 aligns across 7 bases. Germline assignment: CDR1 SGHVS and CDR2 FNYEAQ. The CDR3 covers 14 residues. After removal of 1 base from V and 7 bases from J, the junction contained 4 bases not matched to a gene.

V is TRBV2 and J is TRBJ2-1; no clear D gene. V gave up 6 bases and J gave up 9 bases, with 18 bases separating them. CDR1 is SNHLY and CDR2 is FYNNEI in the germline V gene. The CDR3 extends over 14 amino acids. This CDR3 reads CASSFDSLPAEQFF. For the CDR3, the DNA is TGTGCCAGCAGCTTTGACTCGCTGCCCGCTGAGCAGTTCTTC.

This clonotype was recorded many times. The V call is TRBV7-3, the J call TRBJ2-3, with TRBD2 identical over 7 bases. The J segment lost 2 bases and the V segment lost 4 bases, leaving 3 bases of the junction unmatched. The CDR3 contains 14 residues. CDR1 and CDR2 from the germline V gene are SGHTA and FQGTGA. CDR3 sequence reads: CASSSTSVTDTQYF. The CDR3 DNA is TGTGCCAGCAGCTCCACTAGCGTCACAGATACGCAGTATTTT.

This clonotype has more than one count but fewer than ten. V is TRBV27 and J is TRBJ2-7; D unclear. V gave up 0 bases and J gave up 3 bases, with 9 bases separating them. This CDR3 has 14 amino acids. The germline V gene has CDR1 MNHEY and CDR2 SMNVEV (reference sequence). CDR3 residues: CASSLSGWSYEQYF. The DNA of the CDR3 is TGTGCCAGCAGTTTATCAGGATGGAGCTACGAGCAGTACTTC.

V usage is TRBV2 and J usage is TRBJ2-3, with TRBD2 as a possible D gene (6 bases). The CDR3 has 13 amino acids. Trimming removed 10 bases from V and 5 bases from J, with 16 bases in between. The germline CDR1 and CDR2 sequences are SNHLY and FYNNEI. CDR3 region: CATQRREKDTQYF. CDR3 nucleotide sequence: TGTGCCACTCAGAGGAGGGAAAAAGATACGCAGTATTTT.

This clonotype appeared many times. The chain employs TRBV5-4 and TRBJ2-1; D remains ambiguous. The germline gives CDR1 SGHNT, CDR2 YYREEE (reference sequence). V was clipped by 4 bases and J by 8 bases, with 13 bases between them. The CDR3 runs 13 residues. CDR3 region: CASSPTGGYEQFF. In DNA, the CDR3 is TGTGCCAGCAGCCCTACTGGCGGCTATGAGCAGTTCTTC.

The gene calls are TRBV27 and TRBJ2-3, with a weak D call TRBD2 (5 bases). Germline CDR1 reads MNHEY; CDR2 reads SMNVEV (reference sequence). The CDR3 covers 13 residues. Trimming shortened V by 8 bases and J by 9 bases, and 18 bases separated the two germline ends. Here the CDR3 reads CASSRTPAGTQYF. The CDR3, as DNA: TGTGCCAGCTCAAGGACTCCCGCGGGCACGCAGTATTTT.

This clonotype was counted between two and nine times. The chain recombines TRBV5-4 with TRBJ1-3; D is ambiguous. V lost 3 bases and J 0 bases, leaving 7 bases between the germline ends. CDR1 SGHNT and CDR2 YYREEE come from the germline V gene (reference sequence). This CDR3 has 14 amino acids. Here the CDR3 reads CASSSRYSGNTIYF. The CDR3, as DNA: TGTGCCAGCAGCTCGCGCTACTCTGGAAACACCATATATTTT.

This clonotype was found many times. V is TRBV10-3 and J is TRBJ2-5, with D tentatively TRBD1 (6 bases). The CDR3 consists of 11 residues. CDR1 is ENHRY, CDR2 SYGVKD, per germline. Trimming took 11 bases from V and 2 from J, leaving 9 bases between them. The CDR3 region has the DNA TGTGCCTCCCAGGGGCAAGAGACCCAGTACTTC. Its translation: CASQGQETQYF.

This clonotype was seen a few times. The chain has TRBV29-1 and TRBJ1-1, with a tentative D call TRBD1 (6 bases). The V gene lost 6 bases and the J gene lost 0 bases, with 14 bases spanning the gap. Per germline, CDR1 SQVTM and CDR2 ANQGSEA. This CDR3 is 14 amino acids long. CDR3 in amino acids: CSVLDSYMNTEAFF. CDR3 DNA: TGCAGCGTCTTGGACAGTTATATGAACACTGAAGCTTTCTTT.

The CDR3 DNA is TGCGCCAGCCCCGGGACAGCACTTCACTATGGCTACACCTTC. This encodes CASPGTALHYGYTF. This chain joins TRBV5-1 and TRBJ1-2, with 7 bases identical to TRBD1. V dropped 7 bases and J dropped 3; count of bases not matched to a gene: 9. Germline CDR1 SGHRS, CDR2 YFSETQ. The CDR3 runs to 14 residues.

The chain recombines TRBV5-1 with TRBJ2-3; 9 positions match TRBD2. Germline CDR1 is SGHRS and CDR2 is YFSETQ. This CDR3 has 16 residues. With V trimmed by 0 bases and J by 4 bases, 6 bases remained unmatched. The CDR3 coding sequence is TGCGCCAGCAGCTTGGGAGCACTAGCGGGCCCAGATACGCAGTATTTT. It encodes CASSLGALAGPDTQYF.

V and J are TRBV19 and TRBJ2-1, with TRBD1 identical over 8 bases. The CDR3 sequence is 15 residues long. The V segment lost 7 bases and the J segment 2 bases; nucleotides outside the gene matches: 7. Germline CDR1 is LNHDA and CDR2 is SQIVND (reference sequence). The CDR3 loop is CASKNRGVAYNEQFF. In DNA, the CDR3 is TGTGCCAGTAAAAACAGGGGGGTGGCCTACAATGAGCAGTTCTTC.

This clonotype has ten or more counts. J is TRBJ1-2 and V is TRBV7-2, with 11 bases aligning to TRBD1. Unmatched junction bases numbered 1, after V lost 0 bases and J lost 7 bases. CDR1 SGHTA and CDR2 FQGNSA come from the germline V gene. The CDR3 runs to 14 residues. CDR3 residues: CASSLADRGLGYTF. The CDR3 DNA follows: TGTGCCAGCAGCTTAGCGGACAGGGGGCTTGGCTACACCTTC.

V and J are TRBV9 and TRBJ2-1; 11 bases align to TRBD2. V shed 7 bases, J shed 3 bases, and the junction held 3 bases outside the gene matches. The CDR3 consists of 14 residues. CDR1 and CDR2 from the germline V gene are SGDLS and YYNGEE. DNA for the CDR3: TGTGCCAGCGCTAGCGGGGGGTACTACAATGAGCAGTTCTTC. This encodes CASASGGYYNEQFF.

This clonotype was recorded many times. The chain carries TRBV11-2 and TRBJ2-3; D may be TRBD2 (6 bases). The V end lost 0 bases, the J end lost 3 bases, and 7 bases lay between the germline ends. The germline V gene has CDR1 SGHAT and CDR2 FQNNGV. The CDR3 has 14 residues. The chain's CDR3 is CASSLELATDTQYF. Here the CDR3 DNA reads TGTGCCAGCAGCTTAGAACTAGCTACAGATACGCAGTATTTT.

This clonotype came up many times. The chain couples TRBV28 to TRBJ1-5; TRBD1 agrees at 8 bases. In germline, CDR1 is MDHEN, CDR2 SYDVKM. The CDR3 sequence is 14 residues long. Trimming removed 5 bases from V and 3 bases from J; junction bases left unmatched: 3. Here the CDR3 reads CASSRTGNNQPQHF. In DNA form, the CDR3 reads TGTGCCAGCAGTCGGACAGGGAACAATCAGCCCCAGCATTTT.

As concerns this clonotype: This may come from a read error, since a much larger clone is one base off. The chain employs TRBV2 and TRBJ2-1; D gene unclear. The CDR3 spans 14 residues. Per the germline V gene, CDR1 is SNHLY and CDR2 is FYNNEI. The V and J ends lost 6 bases and 4 bases respectively, with 13 bases between them. The CDR3 spells CASRLRRVYNEQFF. The DNA of the CDR3 is TGTGCCAGCAGGTTACGACGGGTTTACAATGAGCAGTTCTTC. Combining the CDR3 with reference TRBV2 and TRBJ2-1 gives the whole variable domain EPEVTQTPSHQVTQMGQEVILRCVPISNHLYFYWYRQILGQKVEFLVSFYNNEISEKSEIFDDQFSVERPDGSNFTLKIRSTKLEDSAMYFCASRLRRVYNEQFFGPGTRLTVL.

This clonotype was recorded only once. One junction end does not reproduce the germline sequence, and a read error may be involved. The chain recombines TRBV7-6 with TRBJ1-5, with 7 bases identical to TRBD1. The germline V gene has CDR1 SGHVS and CDR2 FNYEAQ. CDR3 size: 16 residues. The CDR3 DNA reads as TGTGCCAGCAGCTTAGGAGGGGGCGATGACAATCAGCCCCAGCGTTTT. Its translation is CASSLGGGDDNQPQRF.

This clonotype was seen more than once but under ten times. V usage is TRBV20-1 and J usage is TRBJ2-5; perhaps TRBD2 as D (5 bases). This CDR3 has 12 residues. The V gene's germline CDR1 is DFQATT and CDR2 SNEGSKA (reference sequence). Trimming stripped 5 bases from V and 4 bases from J, with 11 bases between. The CDR3 loop reads CSASTEGETQYF. CDR3 DNA: TGCAGTGCTTCAACAGAGGGAGAGACCCAGTACTTC.

This clonotype was observed at least ten times. V and J are TRBV9 and TRBJ2-1, with D uncertain. Between the trimmed V and J ends, which lost 0 bases and 4 bases, there was a span of 5 bases. This CDR3 region has 13 residues. Germline-derived CDR1 and CDR2 are SGDLS and YYNGEE. CDR3 amino acids: CASSVGRYNEQFF. DNA for the CDR3: TGTGCCAGCAGCGTAGGCAGGTACAATGAGCAGTTCTTC.